This TCR beta chain comes out of a study of shared clonotypes between healthy human individuals. Note on this clone: Its antigen is unknown.

General study points: Estimated richness was generally greater in naive than memory subsets.

Naivety among CD8 cells was defined by CD45RO negativity and positive CCR7 selection, thereby excluding terminally differentiated effector memory CD45RA+ cells. The study drew all its donors from Caucasian adults living in Nashville, Tennessee. In the source study's methods: With immunoSEQ giving junction-only sequences and no quality scores, filtering differed. The method was immunoSEQ multiplex PCR; TCRdb's version includes in-frame clones alone and lacks a portion of them. D and trimming were read from the DNA, whereas the V and J calls and clone size are those reported in that table. The repertoire holds around 1.9 million clones, with 85% to 95% as singletons. This CDR3 contains 16 residues. The V gene's germline CDR1 is LGHNA and CDR2 YSLEER. V dropped 0 bases and J dropped 1; count of bases not matched to a gene: 4.

V is TRBV4-3 and J is TRBJ2-3, with 7 positions matching TRBD2. The sequencing sample was made of naive CD8+ T cells from PBMCs. This clonotype was obtained from a man aged 18 to 30 in good health. Some clones in this sample may be carry-over from other donors' samples. As DNA, the CDR3 is TGCGCCAGCAGCCAAGAACGGCTAGCGGGCACAGATACGCAGTATTTT. It translates to CASSQERLAGTDTQYF.